This entry lists 26 T cell receptor beta chains sequenced from one sample in a study of CD8 T cells in Susac syndrome. Random hexamers primed reverse transcription of roughly 0.5 to 1 ug RNA. Each CDR3 protein is one row after TCRdb ran MiXCR on the immunoSEQ multiplex PCR reads. The data contain some 260,000 distinct CDR3 sequences, 80% to 90% of them singletons. The sequencing input was CD8+ T cells from PBMCs. The receptors originated from a human donor with multiple sclerosis.

This chain links TRBV9 with TRBJ2-5, with 8 positions matching TRBD2. CDR1 and CDR2 from the germline V gene are SGDLS and YYNGEE. This CDR3 comprises 14 residues. V shed 3 bases and J 2 bases; nucleotides not matched to a gene: 3. The DNA of the CDR3 is TGTGCCAGCAGCGCCGGGGGGGTTCAAGAGACCCAGTACTTC. Amino acids: CASSAGGVQETQYF.

This chain links TRBV4-1 with TRBJ2-7; 7 bases line up with TRBD2. J gave up 4 bases and V 4 bases, and 10 bases lay outside the gene matches. The CDR3 consists of 15 residues. CDR1 and CDR2 (germline): MGHRA, YSYEKL. CDR3 coding DNA: TGCGCCAGCAGCCCTGGGGCGGGAGAAGGGTACGAGCAGTACTTC. Translation gives CASSPGAGEGYEQYF.

The chain couples TRBV10-1 to TRBJ2-2, with a weak D call TRBD2 (5 bases). Germline V gives CDR1 WNHNN, CDR2 SYGVQD (reference sequence). CDR3 length: 14 amino acids. With 2 bases removed from V and 4 bases from J, the gap between germline ends came to 8 bases. CDR3 bases: TGCGCCAGCAGTGAGACTAGACCCACCGGGGAGCTGTTTTTT. Protein product: CASSETRPTGELFF.

This clonotype has a single count. The chain uses TRBV20-1 and TRBJ1-1; possible D gene TRBD1, 6 bases. The germline gives CDR1 DFQATT, CDR2 SNEGSKA (reference sequence). The V and J ends lost 2 bases and 8 bases respectively, with 12 bases between them. This CDR3 contains 12 residues. The CDR3 is CSARFPGTEAFF. CDR3 DNA: TGCAGTGCTAGATTTCCCGGGACAGAAGCTTTCTTT.

The gene calls are TRBV4-1 and TRBJ2-1; TRBD2 agrees at 8 bases. The CDR3 is made up of 13 amino acids. From germline, CDR1 is MGHRA and CDR2 YSYEKL. V trimming: 4 bases; J trimming: 7 bases; junction bases outside the gene matches: 3. The CDR3 coding sequence is TGCGCCAGCAGCCGGGGGACTAGAAATGAGCAGTTCTTC. Its protein is CASSRGTRNEQFF.

This clonotype was recorded only once. The chain carries TRBV2 and TRBJ2-1; 14 bases are shared with TRBD2. There are 16 residues in the CDR3. V shed 6 bases, J shed 3 bases, and the junction held 4 bases outside the gene matches. Germline CDR1 is SNHLY and CDR2 is FYNNEI. In DNA, the CDR3 is TGTGCCAGCAGCGGGACTAGCGGGAGTCGCTACAATGAGCAGTTCTTC. It encodes CASSGTSGSRYNEQFF. The whole variable domain, filled in from reference TRBV2 and TRBJ2-1, reads EPEVTQTPSHQVTQMGQEVILRCVPISNHLYFYWYRQILGQKVEFLVSFYNNEISEKSEIFDDQFSVERPDGSNFTLKIRSTKLEDSAMYFCASSGTSGSRYNEQFFGPGTRLTVL.

The V and J genes are TRBV3-1 and TRBJ2-1, with D tentatively TRBD1 (6 bases). Germline values: CDR1 LGHDT, CDR2 YNNKEL (reference sequence). Trimming took 1 base from V and 9 from J, leaving 16 bases between them. The CDR3 consists of 15 residues. DNA of the CDR3: TGTGCCAGCAGCCAAGGAAGGGGGTTCAGCGGTGAGCAGTTCTTC. It specifies CASSQGRGFSGEQFF.

The chain is built from TRBV10-3 and TRBJ1-2, with D unresolved. Germline V gives CDR1 ENHRY, CDR2 SYGVKD. This CDR3 region has 13 residues. V gave up 4 bases and J gave up 5 bases, with 11 bases separating them. CDR3 nucleotides: TGTGCCATCAGTGCGGGCAGGCCATATGGCTACACCTTC. As protein: CAISAGRPYGYTF.

The chain couples TRBV30 to TRBJ2-2; a possible D gene is TRBD2 (6 bases). V lost 2 bases to trimming and J lost 3 bases, with 13 bases between them. The length of the CDR3 is 15 residues. CDR1 and CDR2 (germline): GTSNPN, SVGIG (reference sequence). The CDR3 protein is CAWSPPGLDTGELFF. CDR3 bases: TGTGCCTGGAGTCCGCCGGGACTCGACACCGGGGAGCTGTTTTTT. Together with reference TRBV30 and TRBJ2-2, the CDR3 gives the full variable domain: SQTIHQWPATLVQPVGSPLSLECTVEGTSNPNLYWYRQAAGRGLQLLFYSVGIGQISSEVPQNLSASRPQDRQFILSSKKLLLSDSGFYLCAWSPPGLDTGELFFGEGSRLTVL.

The genes are TRBV20-1 and TRBJ2-7; no firm D call. Between the trimmed V and J ends, which lost 6 bases and 0 bases, there was a span of 15 bases. The length of the CDR3 is 14 residues. CDR1 and CDR2 from the germline V gene are DFQATT and SNEGSKA (reference sequence). The CDR3 DNA sequence: TGCAGTGCCAGGATAGGCTCATTCTCCTACGAGCAGTACTTC. It translates to CSARIGSFSYEQYF.

Only a few counts were recorded for this clonotype. The V gene is TRBV20-1, the J gene TRBJ1-2; D not certain. The CDR3 runs to 16 residues. Per germline, CDR1 DFQATT and CDR2 SNEGSKA (reference sequence). Trimming stripped 3 bases from V and 0 bases from J, with 17 bases between. The CDR3 DNA reads TGCAGTGCTAGGGATGCTAAGGGCTCGACTAACTATGGCTACACCTTC. Protein product: CSARDAKGSTNYGYTF.

The chain is built from TRBV28 and TRBJ1-1; TRBD1 matches at 9 bases. Trimming took 7 bases from V and 2 from J; bases not matched to a gene: 5. Germline lookup yields CDR1 MDHEN and CDR2 SYDVKM. This CDR3 is 14 amino acids long. CDR3 amino acids: CASKWDRENTEAFF. CDR3 nucleotides: TGTGCCAGCAAATGGGACAGGGAAAACACTGAAGCTTTCTTT.

The chain's CDR3 is CASGSGLAGTETQYF. Here the CDR3 DNA reads TGTGCCAGCGGCTCGGGACTAGCGGGAACCGAGACCCAGTACTTC. The chain employs TRBV27 and TRBJ2-5; 13 bases agree with TRBD2. CDR3 size: 15 residues. CDR1 and CDR2 (germline): MNHEY, SMNVEV (reference sequence). The V and J ends lost 8 bases and 5 bases, in that order; junction bases with no gene match: 8.

The V gene is TRBV7-3, the J gene TRBJ2-3; D is possibly TRBD1 or TRBD2 (6 bases each). Between the trimmed V and J ends, which lost 3 bases and 2 bases, there was a span of 12 bases. Per germline, CDR1 SGHTA and CDR2 FQGTGA. The CDR3 extends over 15 amino acids. The CDR3 here is CASSFAGQNTDTQYF. Here the CDR3 DNA reads TGTGCCAGCAGCTTTGCGGGACAAAACACAGATACGCAGTATTTT.

This sequence joins TRBV27 and TRBJ1-1, with D possibly TRBD1 on 5 matching bases. The CDR3 is made up of 12 amino acids. V was trimmed by 2 bases and J by 9 bases, leaving 10 bases between them. CDR1 and CDR2 (germline): MNHEY, SMNVEV (reference sequence). In nucleotides, the CDR3 is TGTGCCAGCAGTTTAAGGCAGGGAAAAGCTTTCTTT. It yields the protein CASSLRQGKAFF.

The chain uses TRBV28 and TRBJ2-7; 13 bases are a match to TRBD2. Germline CDR1 and CDR2: MDHEN and SYDVKM. Germline trimming cut 7 bases from V and 6 bases from J; bases unmatched to any gene: 12. The CDR3 extends over 16 amino acids. In nucleotides, the CDR3 is TGTGCCAGCACTGAGAGGACTAGCGGGAGAGTCGGCGAGCAGTACTTC. Translation gives CASTERTSGRVGEQYF. The whole variable domain, remainder taken from reference TRBV28 and TRBJ2-7, is DVKVTQSSRYLVKRTGEKVFLECVQDMDHENMFWYRQDPGLGLRLIYFSYDVKMKEKGDIPEGYSVSREKKERFSLILESASTNQTSMYLCASTERTSGRVGEQYFGPGTRLTVT.

The chain couples TRBV6-1 to TRBJ2-3; the match to TRBD2 covers 12 bases. Germline loops: CDR1 MNHNS, CDR2 SASEGT. The CDR3 runs 17 residues. The ends lost 6 bases at V and 3 bases at J; junction bases unmatched: 10. The CDR3 DNA reads TGTGCCAGCAGCACCTCTACAGGACTAGCGGGAACAGATACGCAGTATTTT. Its translation: CASSTSTGLAGTDTQYF.

The chain combines TRBV6-5 with TRBJ2-1; possibly TRBD2 for D (6 bases). Germline CDR1 is MNHEY and CDR2 is SVGAGI. Trimming removed 0 bases at V and 9 bases at J, with 9 bases between. The CDR3 consists of 13 residues. Here the CDR3 DNA reads TGTGCCAGCAGTTACTCATCCGGGAGTGAGCAGTTCTTC. It translates to CASSYSSGSEQFF.

This sequence joins TRBV20-1 and TRBJ2-1; 8 nucleotides line up with TRBD2. With V trimmed by 7 bases and J by 0 bases, 8 bases remained unmatched. The CDR3 is 15 residues long. Germline V CDR1 and CDR2: DFQATT, SNEGSKA (reference sequence). CDR3 in DNA: TGCAGTGTTCAGACTAGCGCCAGCTCCTACAATGAGCAGTTCTTC. This gives the protein CSVQTSASSYNEQFF.

This clonotype turned up a few times. V usage is TRBV27 and J usage is TRBJ1-5; 7 nucleotides match TRBD1. The V gene's germline CDR1 is MNHEY and CDR2 SMNVEV (reference sequence). The ends lost 6 bases at V and 2 bases at J; junction bases unmatched: 4. This CDR3 comprises 14 residues. The CDR3 nucleotides are TGTGCCAGCAGAGGGGGCGAACGCAATCAGCCCCAGCATTTT. Amino acids: CASRGGERNQPQHF.

Only a few counts were recorded for this clonotype. The chain carries TRBV12-3 or TRBV12-4 and TRBJ1-5; no reliable D call. This CDR3 comprises 13 residues. The V end was cut by 2 bases, the J end by 12 bases, with 14 bases between. This CDR3 reads CASSLIGPSDQHF. In nucleotides, the CDR3 is TGTGCCAGCAGTTTAATAGGGCCCTCTGACCAGCATTTT.

This clonotype has more than one count but fewer than ten. The chain combines TRBV6-1 with TRBJ2-3, with 7 bases fitting TRBD1. Unmatched junction bases numbered 9, after V lost 10 bases and J lost 2 bases. The CDR3 sequence is 14 residues long. Germline V gene data show CDR1 as MNHNS and CDR2 as SASEGT. CDR3 DNA sequence: TGTGCCATCCAGGGGGACCGATACACAGATACGCAGTATTTT. The encoded protein is CAIQGDRYTDTQYF.

The chain joins TRBV20-1 to TRBJ2-3, with 7 bases identical to TRBD1. Germline V gene lookup returns CDR1 DFQATT and CDR2 SNEGSKA (reference sequence). V was clipped by 5 bases and J by 0 bases; unmatched bases: 8. The CDR3 extends over 15 amino acids. The CDR3 region is CSALGVRGSTDTQYF. The CDR3 DNA follows: TGCAGTGCTCTAGGGGTCAGGGGGAGCACAGATACGCAGTATTTT.

This chain connects TRBV28 to TRBJ2-2, with TRBD1 identical over 8 bases. The germline CDR1 and CDR2 sequences are MDHEN and SYDVKM. CDR3 length equals 15 residues. Trimming cost V 5 bases and J 3 bases; bases outside gene matches: 5. The CDR3, as DNA: TGTGCCAGCAGTCCGACAGGGGTGGACACCGGGGAGCTGTTTTTT. Protein sequence: CASSPTGVDTGELFF.

This clonotype was detected once. The V call is TRBV7-3, the J call TRBJ2-3, with D possibly matching TRBD2 (6 bases). Germline V gives CDR1 SGHTA, CDR2 FQGTGA. The CDR3 length is 14 residues. V was pared by 5 bases and J by 0 bases, with 9 bases between. The CDR3 DNA follows: TGTGCCAGCAGCCCCGCGGGAAGCACAGATACGCAGTATTTT. It yields the protein CASSPAGSTDTQYF.

The chain carries TRBV7-9 and TRBJ1-1, with D hard to call. From germline, CDR1 is SEHNR and CDR2 FQNEAQ (reference sequence). V lost 4 bases and J lost 0, with 12 bases in between. The CDR3 covers 15 residues. In DNA, the CDR3 is TGTGCCAGCAGCTCTTTTACACTTATGAACACTGAAGCTTTCTTT. Translation: CASSSFTLMNTEAFF.